This passage covers 14 T cell receptor beta chains from one sample sequenced in a study of blood T cells in healthy people across ages. Alongside a J-beta primer mix, a sample-barcoded 5' primer served in a second PCR lasting about 7 to 11 cycles. TCRdb analysed the 5' RACE reads with MiXCR anew, one entry per CDR3 protein. The table lists about 1.4 million distinct CDR3 sequences, approximately 63% of them singletons. The sequencing sample was made of blood. The receptors originated from a man between 18 and 29 years old in good health.

The chain combines TRBV4-1 with TRBJ1-1; D perhaps matches TRBD1 (5 bases). Trimming took 3 bases from V and 0 from J, leaving 11 bases between them. Per the germline V gene, CDR1 is MGHRA and CDR2 is YSYEKL. This CDR3 spans 15 amino acids. The CDR3 protein is CASSHLLTVNTEAFF. The CDR3 region has the DNA TGCGCCAGCAGCCATCTCCTGACAGTGAACACTGAAGCTTTCTTT.

This rearrangement joins TRBV5-1 to TRBJ2-7; D might be TRBD1 or TRBD2, each matching 5 bases. CDR3 size: 14 residues. Germline V gene sequence: CDR1 SGHRS, CDR2 YFSETQ. V was cut by 3 bases and J by 0 bases, with 10 bases left in between. The CDR3 DNA sequence: TGCGCCAGCAGCTCCGGGGCCCACTCCTACGAGCAGTACTTC. Translating gives CASSSGAHSYEQYF.

The V call is TRBV6-6, the J call TRBJ1-2; perhaps TRBD1 as D (5 bases). The CDR3 contains 13 residues. The V end was cut by 6 bases, the J end by 8 bases, with 16 bases between. Germline V gene data show CDR1 as MNHNY and CDR2 as SVGAGI (reference sequence). CDR3 sequence (DNA): TGTGCCAGCAGGCCGGGGCATTCTGACGGCTACACCTTC. Its protein product is CASRPGHSDGYTF.

The chain couples TRBV6-2 or TRBV6-3 to TRBJ2-7, with D possibly TRBD2 on 6 matching bases. Germline loops: CDR1 MNHEY, CDR2 SVGEGT. V gave up 7 bases and J gave up 6 bases, with 22 bases separating them. CDR3 size: 15 residues. The CDR3 protein is CASIPGTRWESEQYF. The CDR3 DNA follows: TGTGCCAGCATTCCCGGGACTCGCTGGGAGTCCGAGCAGTACTTC.

Comment on this clonotype: A much larger clone differs by one base, so this may be a read error. This chain connects TRBV4-1 to TRBJ2-7; TRBD1 is a possible D gene (6 bases). The tail of the sequence fits TRBJ2-5 better, so the J call may be wrong. The CDR3 length is 15 residues. Germline values: CDR1 MGHRA, CDR2 YSYEKL. This CDR3 reads CASSHVTGIQETQYF. In DNA form, the CDR3 reads TGCGCCAGCAGCCATGTCACAGGGATCCAAGAGACCCAGTACTTC.

The CDR3 sequence is CASSLARGRSSYNEQFF. The CDR3 coding sequence is TGTGCCAGCAGCTTAGCGAGGGGGCGAAGCTCCTACAATGAGCAGTTCTTC. The chain joins TRBV7-9 to TRBJ2-1, with TRBD1 matching 7 bases. After removal of 0 bases from V and 0 bases from J, the junction contained 5 bases not matched to a gene. The CDR3 spans 17 residues. The germline gives CDR1 SEHNR, CDR2 FQNEAQ (reference sequence).

The chain carries TRBV15 and TRBJ2-1, with 11 nucleotides matching TRBD2. Germline CDR1 reads LNHNV; CDR2 reads YYDKDF (reference sequence). The CDR3 has 16 residues. Germline trimming cut 4 bases from V and 7 bases from J; bases unmatched to any gene: 9. The DNA of the CDR3 is TGTGCCACCAGCACCATAGCGGGAGGGCCGGGTAATGAGCAGTTCTTC. Its protein is CATSTIAGGPGNEQFF.

V is TRBV24-1 and J is TRBJ1-4; D may be TRBD1 (6 bases). The germline CDR1 and CDR2 sequences are KGHDR and SFDVKD. There are 13 residues in the CDR3. Trimming stripped 3 bases from V and 8 bases from J, with 9 bases between. The CDR3: CATSDATGEKLFF. The DNA for the CDR3 is TGTGCCACCAGTGATGCTACAGGGGAAAAACTGTTTTTT.

This clonotype was counted a few times. The chain uses TRBV29-1 and TRBJ1-2, with 7 positions matching TRBD1. The ends lost 6 bases at V and 2 bases at J; junction bases unmatched: 3. The germline V gene has CDR1 SQVTM and CDR2 ANQGSEA. The CDR3 has 12 amino acids. The CDR3 region has the DNA TGCAGCGTCGGGGACAGCAACTATGGCTACACCTTC. As protein: CSVGDSNYGYTF.

This chain uses TRBV29-1 with TRBJ2-4, with 8 positions matching TRBD2. This CDR3 region has 15 residues. The germline gives CDR1 SQVTM, CDR2 ANQGSEA. The junction had 13 bases not matched to a gene; V was cut back by 4 bases and J by 8 bases. The CDR3 loop is CSVAREGDLRDIQYF. CDR3 coding DNA: TGCAGCGTTGCCCGGGAGGGAGACCTCAGGGACATTCAGTACTTC.

The rearrangement uses TRBV7-9 and TRBJ2-7; 10 bases map to TRBD2. The CDR3 contains 17 residues. The trim removed 1 base at V and 4 bases at J, leaving 10 bases unmatched. The germline CDR1 and CDR2 sequences are SEHNR and FQNEAQ (reference sequence). The CDR3 loop reads CASSLGYRTSGNYEQYF. The CDR3 DNA is TGTGCCAGCAGCTTAGGATACAGGACTAGCGGAAATTACGAGCAGTACTTC.

The chain uses TRBV29-1 and TRBJ1-2; 7 nucleotides line up with TRBD1. V lost 7 bases, J lost 3 bases, and 8 bases stayed unmatched. The CDR3 consists of 13 residues. Per the germline V gene, CDR1 is SQVTM and CDR2 is ANQGSEA. CDR3 DNA: TGCAGCGCCGATCGCCAGGGGGACTATGGCTACACCTTC. Protein: CSADRQGDYGYTF. Full variable domain (remainder filled in from reference TRBV29-1 and TRBJ1-2): SAVISQKPSRDICQRGTSLTIQCQVDSQVTMMFWYRQQPGQSLTLIATANQGSEATYESGFVIDKFPISRPNLTFSTLTVSNMSPEDSSIYLCSADRQGDYGYTFGSGTRLTVV.

This clonotype was counted a few times. This chain links TRBV4-1 with TRBJ1-6, with TRBD1 matching 9 bases. This CDR3 spans 20 amino acids. Unmatched junction bases numbered 10, after V lost 1 base and J lost 0 bases. In germline, CDR1 is MGHRA, CDR2 YSYEKL. The CDR3 region is CASSQGRDRVGSSYNSPLHF. The DNA of the CDR3 is TGCGCCAGCAGCCAAGGCCGGGACAGGGTGGGGAGCTCCTATAATTCACCCCTCCACTTT.

The chain is built from TRBV4-2 and TRBJ2-5; 10 bases match TRBD2. V lost 1 base, J lost 5 bases, and 10 bases stayed unmatched. The CDR3 runs 17 residues. Looked up from germline, CDR1 is LGHNA and CDR2 is YNFKEQ. This CDR3 is CASSQVSLAGAGETQYF. The CDR3 nucleotides are TGTGCCAGCAGCCAAGTCAGCCTAGCGGGAGCAGGGGAGACCCAGTACTTC.